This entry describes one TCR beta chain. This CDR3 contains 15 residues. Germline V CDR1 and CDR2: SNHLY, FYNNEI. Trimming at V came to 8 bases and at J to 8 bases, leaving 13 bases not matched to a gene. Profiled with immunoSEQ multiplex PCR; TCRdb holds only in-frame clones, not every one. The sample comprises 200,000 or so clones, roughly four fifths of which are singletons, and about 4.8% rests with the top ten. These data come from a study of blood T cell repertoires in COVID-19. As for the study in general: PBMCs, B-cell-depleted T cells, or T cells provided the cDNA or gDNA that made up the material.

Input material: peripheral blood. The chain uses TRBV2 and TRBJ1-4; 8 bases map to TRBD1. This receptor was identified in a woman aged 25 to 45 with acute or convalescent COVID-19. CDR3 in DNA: TGTGCCAGCTGCCTTAACCGGGACAGGAGGGAAAAACTGTTTTTT. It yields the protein CASCLNRDRREKLFF.